Presented here are 21 T cell receptor beta chains from one specimen sequenced in a study of T cells in women clearing cervical HPV infection. Assay: immunoSEQ multiplex PCR; the TCRdb copy retains only in-frame clones and omits some. The table for this sample gives under 45,000 clones. Sequences were obtained from blood buffy coat. These TCRs come from a woman between 18 and 75 years old with a cervical HPV16 infection that either progressed to CIN3+ or cleared (not recorded which).

About this clone: The germline gene is not matched at one end of the junction; a read error may be the cause. The missing CDR3 end, 3 residues past where the read stops, is filled in from the germline J gene. The chain has TRBV7-7 and TRBJ1-2; tentative D call: TRBD1 (5 bases). Germline loops: CDR1 SSHAT, CDR2 FNYEAQ (reference sequence). This CDR3 region has 16 residues. The CDR3 DNA, read in part, is TGTGCTAGCAGCCCTATAGGGCAGGGAGCTAACTATGGC. This sequence encodes CASSPIGQGANYG. The full CDR3 reads CASSPIGQGANYGYTF.

The covered CDR3 bases are TGCGCCAGCAGCCCAGGGACAGGGGGCGATGGC. It is translated as CASSPGTGGDG. The complete CDR3 protein is CASSPGTGGDGYTF. The V gene is TRBV5-1, the J gene TRBJ1-2; TRBD1 matches at 12 bases. The read ends 3 residues shy of where the CDR3 ends; the end is completed using the germline J gene. The junction had 4 bases not matched to a gene; V was cut back by 4 bases and J by 6 bases. Germline lookup yields CDR1 SGHRS and CDR2 YFSETQ. The CDR3 has 14 residues. Full variable domain (outside the CDR3, taken from reference TRBV5-1 and TRBJ1-2): KAGVTQTPRYLIKTRGQQVTLSCSPISGHRSVSWYQQTPGQGLQFLFEYFSETQRNKGNFPGRFSGRQFSNSRSEMNVSTLELGDSALYLCASSPGTGGDGYTFGSGTRLTVV.

To note about this clone: The DNA ends 3 residues before the CDR3 does, and the rest of the CDR3 is filled in from the germline J gene. The rearrangement links TRBV5-1 to TRBJ2-1; the match to TRBD2 covers 8 bases. CDR1 SGHRS and CDR2 YFSETQ come from the germline V gene. The CDR3 is made up of 13 amino acids. The trim removed 7 bases at V and 4 bases at J, leaving 4 bases unmatched. The CDR3 here is CASQIAGYNEQFF. The covered CDR3 bases are TGCGCCAGCCAAATAGCGGGGTACAATGAG.

Turning to this clone: The sequenced fragment ends 3 residues before the CDR3 boundary, so the rest is inferred from the germline J gene. V and J are TRBV5-4 and TRBJ2-3; no clear D gene. Germline V CDR1 and CDR2: SGHNT, YYREEE (reference sequence). This CDR3 has 14 residues. The sequenced part of the CDR3 DNA is TGTGCCAGCAGCTTGTTCGGGTTTCAAGAGACG. Protein product: CASSLFGFQET. The CDR3 reads in full as CASSLFGFQETQYF. Full variable domain (remainder filled in from reference TRBV5-4 and TRBJ2-3): ETGVTQSPTHLIKTRGQQVTLRCSSQSGHNTVSWYQQALGQGPQFIFQYYREEENGRGNFPPRFSGLQFPNYSSELNVNALELDDSALYLCASSLFGFQETQYFGPGTRLTVL.

Comments on this clone: The CDR3 extends 3 residues past the end of the read, so its final part is completed from the germline J gene. The V gene is TRBV5-1, the J gene TRBJ1-1; TRBD1 might be the D (5 bases). Germline CDR1 and CDR2: SGHRS and YFSETQ. V lost 4 bases, J lost 3 bases, and 13 bases lay in between. CDR3 length: 14 residues. The CDR3 DNA, read in part, is TGCGCCAGCAGCCCCCAGGGTAAACACACTGAA. It translates to CASSPQGKHTE. The entire CDR3 reads CASSPQGKHTEAFF.

As for this clone: Sequencing ends 3 residues short of the CDR3 end; the germline J gene provides the rest. This rearrangement joins TRBV18 to TRBJ1-5; 12 nucleotides line up with TRBD1. After removal of 4 bases from V and 0 bases from J, the junction contained 10 bases not matched to a gene. The CDR3 extends over 19 amino acids. Per germline, CDR1 KGHSH and CDR2 LQKENI. Here the CDR3 reads CASSQPGQGALYSNQPQHF. Incomplete CDR3 DNA: TGTGCCAGCTCACAGCCGGGACAGGGGGCCCTTTATAGCAATCAGCCC.

Note on this clone: The read gets to within 3 residues of the CDR3 end, and the germline J gene fills in the rest. This rearrangement joins TRBV5-1 to TRBJ1-5, with a possible D match to TRBD1 (5 bases). The CDR3 loop spans 15 amino acids. Germline CDR1 reads SGHRS; CDR2 reads YFSETQ. V was clipped by 0 bases and J by 7 bases, with 14 bases between them. The CDR3 spells CASSLGTGGRQPQHF. The DNA read from the CDR3 is TGCGCCAGCAGCTTGGGGACGGGGGGAAGGCAGCCC.

Concerning this clone itself: The read comes to an end 3 residues before the CDR3 does, leaving the germline J gene to fill in the end. The chain couples TRBV19 to TRBJ2-3, with 9 bases aligning to TRBD1. CDR3 length equals 16 residues. Germline V gene lookup returns CDR1 LNHDA and CDR2 SQIVND (reference sequence). This CDR3 reads CASSISAGTGRETQYF. The CDR3 DNA, read in part, is TGTGCCAGTAGTATATCAGCCGGGACAGGGCGCGAGACG.

For this clone: The read ends 3 residues shy of where the CDR3 ends; the end is completed using the germline J gene. The V and J genes are TRBV7-3 and TRBJ1-2; D uncertain. Per the germline V gene, CDR1 is SGHTA and CDR2 is FQGTGA. The CDR3 sequence is 15 residues long. The CDR3: CASSPLAGDRYDYTF. The sequenced CDR3 bases are TGTGCCAGCAGCCCTCTAGCGGGAGATCGGTACGAC.

Note on this clone: The read is 3 residues too short to cover the CDR3 end, so that end is filled in from the germline J gene. The V call is TRBV20-1, the J call TRBJ2-3; 7 bases agree with TRBD1. Germline V CDR1 and CDR2: DFQATT, SNEGSKA (reference sequence). The CDR3 has 15 residues. This chain's CDR3 is CSARDLTGAGQPQYF. The part of the CDR3 DNA that was read is TGCAGTGCTAGAGATCTTACAGGGGCTGGTCAGCCG.

Comment on this clone: The CDR3 end falls 3 residues outside the read, so it is completed with the germline J gene. The chain joins TRBV5-1 to TRBJ2-7; D is unclear. Trimming shortened V by 0 bases and J by 4 bases, and 8 bases separated the two germline ends. This CDR3 region has 13 residues. Germline CDR1 and CDR2: SGHRS and YFSETQ. CDR3 sequence reads: CASSLDVVYEQYF. CDR3 DNA, as far as it was read: TGCGCCAGCAGCTTGGATGTCGTATACGAG.

About this clone itself: The read ends 3 residues early relative to the CDR3; the germline J gene fills the gap. The chain uses TRBV2 and TRBJ2-7; D gene uncertain. Trimming cost V 6 bases and J 1 base, with 4 bases left between them. Germline V gene sequence: CDR1 SNHLY, CDR2 FYNNEI. CDR3 length: 11 residues. CDR3 region: CASRRSYEQYF. The DNA read from the CDR3 is TGTGCCAGCAGGCGGTCCTACGAG.

Points on this clone: The read halts 3 residues ahead of the CDR3 end, with the missing end drawn from the germline J gene. The rearrangement uses TRBV20-1 and TRBJ2-7; 13 positions agree with TRBD2. CDR3 length: 14 residues. CDR1 and CDR2 (germline): DFQATT, SNEGSKA (reference sequence). V was pared by 5 bases and J by 3 bases, with 4 bases of the junction left unmatched. CDR3 sequence: CSAYGTSGVYEQYF. CDR3 DNA (partial): TGCAGTGCTTACGGGACTAGCGGGGTCTACGAG.

CDR3 DNA (partial): TGTGCCTGGGACCAGGGAAACGAG. This codes for CAWDQGNE. The entire CDR3 is CAWDQGNEQYF. The chain combines TRBV30 with TRBJ2-7, with D maybe TRBD1 (5 bases). With the read ending 3 residues before the CDR3 end, the germline J gene is used to fill in that end. V lost 5 bases to trimming and J lost 5 bases, with 10 bases between them. Germline V CDR1 and CDR2: GTSNPN, SVGIG (reference sequence). The CDR3 is 11 residues long.

In the case of this clone: The DNA ends 3 residues before the CDR3 does, and the rest of the CDR3 is filled in from the germline J gene. The chain joins TRBV7-3 to TRBJ1-2, with D possibly being TRBD1 (6 bases). This CDR3 is built from 16 residues. The germline V gene has CDR1 SGHTA and CDR2 FQGTGA. The CDR3 bases that were read are TGTGCCAGCAGCTTAGCTCCAGGGGTGTCCTACAATGAC. Translation: CASSLAPGVSYND. In full, the CDR3 is CASSLAPGVSYNDYTF.

A word on this clone: The read halts 3 residues ahead of the CDR3 end, with the missing end drawn from the germline J gene. The rearrangement uses TRBV19 and TRBJ2-1; the D gene is possibly TRBD2 (6 bases). The V gene lost 4 bases and the J gene lost 1 base, with 11 bases spanning the gap. The germline V gene encodes CDR1 LNHDA and CDR2 SQIVND (reference sequence). This CDR3 is 15 amino acids long. Here the CDR3 reads CASSRDFISYNEQFF. The sequenced part of the CDR3 DNA is TGTGCCAGTAGTAGGGACTTCATTTCCTACAATGAG.

In regard to this clone: Read data end 3 residues before the CDR3 end; the end is taken from the germline J gene. This chain joins TRBV18 and TRBJ1-2, with D maybe TRBD1 (6 bases). The CDR3 is 16 amino acids. Germline CDR1 is KGHSH and CDR2 is LQKENI. This CDR3 is CASSPRGGGGPDTYTF. Partial CDR3 DNA: TGTGCCAGCTCACCACGCGGGGGGGGCGGCCCAGATACC.

On this clone itself: Sequencing ends 3 residues short of the CDR3 end; the germline J gene provides the rest. The V and J genes are TRBV7-9 and TRBJ1-2; 8 positions agree with TRBD1. Per the germline V gene, CDR1 is SEHNR and CDR2 is FQNEAQ (reference sequence). This CDR3 region has 14 residues. Partial CDR3 DNA: TGTGCCAGCAGCGGACAGGGAGTGCTCGGCGGC. Its translation is CASSGQGVLGG. The full CDR3 reads CASSGQGVLGGYTF. Using reference TRBV7-9 and TRBJ1-2 for the parts outside the CDR3, the full variable domain is DTGVSQNPRHKITKRGQNVTFRCDPISEHNRLYWYRQTLGQGPEFLTYFQNEAQLEKSRLLSDRFSAERPKGSFSTLEIQRTEQGDSAMYLCASSGQGVLGGYTFGSGTRLTVV.

Remarks on this clone: The CDR3 goes on 3 residues after the read ends, and that part is filled in from the germline J gene. The chain has TRBV30 and TRBJ2-2; D may be TRBD1 (5 bases). The germline gives CDR1 GTSNPN, CDR2 SVGIG (reference sequence). With 3 bases removed from V and 5 bases from J, the gap between germline ends came to 13 bases. CDR3 size: 14 residues. The CDR3 sequence: CAWSSNQGTGELFF. Incomplete CDR3 DNA: TGTGCCTGGAGCTCTAACCAGGGAACCGGGGAG.

Concerning this clone itself: Sequencing ends 3 residues short of the CDR3 end; the germline J gene provides the rest. V is TRBV5-1 and J is TRBJ1-5; 9 nucleotides line up with TRBD1. CDR1 and CDR2 from the germline V gene are SGHRS and YFSETQ. V lost 3 bases, J lost 3 bases, and 4 bases stayed unmatched. This CDR3 contains 15 residues. CDR3 residues: CASSSTGGFNQPQHF. The sequenced part of the CDR3 DNA is TGCGCCAGCAGCTCGACAGGGGGGTTCAATCAGCCC. Based on the CDR3 plus reference TRBV5-1 and TRBJ1-5, the full variable domain is KAGVTQTPRYLIKTRGQQVTLSCSPISGHRSVSWYQQTPGQGLQFLFEYFSETQRNKGNFPGRFSGRQFSNSRSEMNVSTLELGDSALYLCASSSTGGFNQPQHFGDGTRLSIL.

To note about this clone: The read ends 3 residues shy of where the CDR3 ends; the end is completed using the germline J gene. The V call is TRBV7-2, the J call TRBJ1-6; 7 bases are shared with TRBD1. Per germline, CDR1 SGHTA and CDR2 FQGNSA. This CDR3 is built from 15 residues. Trimming removed 0 bases from V and 5 bases from J; junction bases left unmatched: 1. CDR3 DNA (partial): TGTGCCAGCAGCTTAGCGGGGACAGATAATTCACCC. It translates to CASSLAGTDNSP. The complete CDR3 sequence is CASSLAGTDNSPLHF.